One sample yielded the 9 T cell receptor beta chains listed below, sequenced in a study of PD-L1 blockade in urothelial cancer. Time point in this sample: pretreatment peripheral blood. Clones were read by immunoSEQ multiplex PCR, and TCRdb kept only the in-frame ones, dropping some. The repertoire holds around 100,000 clones, with roughly 87% as singletons. Specimen: PBMCs, collected around atezolizumab (anti-PD-L1) treatment. The origin of the receptors is a man aged 55 to 70 with urothelial cancer.

The rearrangement uses TRBV28 and TRBJ2-4, with 7 bases identical to TRBD2. Trimming took 6 bases from V and 11 from J; bases not matched to a gene: 7. CDR3 length: 12 residues. Germline V CDR1 and CDR2: MDHEN, SYDVKM. This CDR3 is CASSPPAGVQYF. The CDR3 coding sequence is TGTGCCAGCAGCCCCCCCGCGGGAGTTCAGTACTTC.

This chain uses TRBV9 with TRBJ2-3, with TRBD1 identical over 10 bases. Per germline, CDR1 SGDLS and CDR2 YYNGEE. The CDR3 has 17 amino acids. Unmatched junction bases numbered 12, after V lost 2 bases and J lost 6 bases. CDR3: CASSVGGGQGLRDTQYF. Here the CDR3 DNA reads TGTGCCAGCAGCGTGGGAGGGGGACAGGGGCTGAGGGATACGCAGTATTTT.

This chain uses TRBV14 with TRBJ1-2; D is perhaps TRBD1 (5 bases). The CDR3 loop spans 13 amino acids. V was cut by 4 bases and J by 4 bases, with 10 bases left in between. The V gene's germline CDR1 is SGHDN and CDR2 FVKESK. CDR3 in amino acids: CASSRGTFYGYTF. CDR3 nucleotides: TGTGCCAGCAGCCGCGGGACCTTCTATGGCTACACCTTC.

The gene calls are TRBV5-6 and TRBJ2-7, with 9 bases lining up with TRBD1. Looked up from germline, CDR1 is SGHDT and CDR2 is YYEEEE. Trimming cost V 4 bases and J 3 bases; bases outside gene matches: 5. CDR3 length: 14 amino acids. The CDR3 protein is CASSLGQGRYEQYF. The CDR3 DNA reads as TGTGCCAGCAGCCTTGGACAGGGGCGCTACGAGCAGTACTTC.

This rearrangement joins TRBV27 to TRBJ1-3, with 7 bases matching TRBD1. CDR3 length: 19 amino acids. Germline V gene lookup returns CDR1 MNHEY and CDR2 SMNVEV (reference sequence). V shed 5 bases and J 0 bases; nucleotides not matched to a gene: 16. CDR3 coding DNA: TGTGCCAGCAGTCCACATCTCCTGACAGGGACCAGCTCTGGAAACACCATATATTTT. It specifies CASSPHLLTGTSSGNTIYF.

The V call is TRBV30, the J call TRBJ1-6; tentative D call: TRBD1 (6 bases). The CDR3 covers 13 residues. CDR1 and CDR2 from the germline V gene are GTSNPN and SVGIG (reference sequence). V was clipped by 4 bases and J by 7 bases, with 11 bases between them. The CDR3 nucleotides are TGTGCCTGGATGCAGGGGCCGAATTCACCCCTCCACTTT. Protein sequence: CAWMQGPNSPLHF.

CDR3 in amino acids: CASSLAETYEQYF. The CDR3 bases are TGTGCCAGCAGCCTAGCGGAGACCTACGAGCAGTACTTC. This sequence joins TRBV6-5 and TRBJ2-7, with 7 positions matching TRBD2. With V trimmed by 6 bases and J by 2 bases, 4 bases remained unmatched. The CDR3 totals 13 residues. CDR1 is MNHEY and CDR2 is SVGAGI in the germline V gene.

The J gene is TRBJ1-1, the V gene TRBV7-2; D is possibly TRBD1 (5 bases). Germline V gives CDR1 SGHTA, CDR2 FQGNSA. The CDR3 contains 13 residues. V shed 3 bases and J shed 4 bases, with 9 bases lying between them. The chain's CDR3 is CASSFPGVTEAFF. In DNA form, the CDR3 reads TGTGCCAGCAGCTTTCCGGGGGTCACTGAAGCTTTCTTT.

The chain employs TRBV9 and TRBJ1-2; a weak D match, TRBD1 (5 bases). V lost 3 bases to trimming and J lost 4 bases, with 10 bases between them. Germline V gene sequence: CDR1 SGDLS, CDR2 YYNGEE. CDR3 length: 13 residues. DNA for the CDR3: TGTGCCAGCAGCGCTCAGGGCGGCTATGGCTACACCTTC. Its protein product is CASSAQGGYGYTF.